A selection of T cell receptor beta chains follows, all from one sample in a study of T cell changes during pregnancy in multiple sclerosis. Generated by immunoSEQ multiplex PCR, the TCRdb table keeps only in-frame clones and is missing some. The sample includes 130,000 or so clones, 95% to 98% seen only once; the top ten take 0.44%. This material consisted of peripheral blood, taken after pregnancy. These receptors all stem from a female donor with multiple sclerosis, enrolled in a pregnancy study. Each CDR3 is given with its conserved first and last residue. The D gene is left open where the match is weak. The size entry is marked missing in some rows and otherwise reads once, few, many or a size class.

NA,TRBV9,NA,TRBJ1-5,TGTGCCAGCAGCGTCTCCGCAGGGGTTAATCAGCCCCAGCATTTT,CASSVSAGVNQPQHF
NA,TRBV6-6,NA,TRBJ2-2,TGTGCCAGCACCCTCCACCGGGGGGCGGGCGGGGAGCTGTTTTTT,CASTLHRGAGGELFF
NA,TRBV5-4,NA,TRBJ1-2,TGTGCCAGCAGCTTGGCGGGAGGGGCTAACTATGGCTACACCTTC,CASSLAGGANYGYTF
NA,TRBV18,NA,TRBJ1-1,TGTGCCAGCGGAAAAACCCGGGACTTGAACACTGAAGCTTTCTTT,CASGKTRDLNTEAFF
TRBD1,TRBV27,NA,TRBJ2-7,TGTGCCAGCAGTTTGGGACAGCCCCCCTACGAGCAGTACTTC,CASSLGQPPYEQYF
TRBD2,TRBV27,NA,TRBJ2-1,TGTGCCAGCAGTCTAGCGGGAGCATCCTACAATGAGCAGTTCTTC,CASSLAGASYNEQFF
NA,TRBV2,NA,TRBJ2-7,TGTGCCAGCAGTTACGGGAGCGTTTCTCGGGAGCAGTACTTC,CASSYGSVSREQYF
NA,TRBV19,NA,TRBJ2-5,TGTGCCAGTAGTACTCGGACAGCCGAGACCCAGTACTTC,CASSTRTAETQYF
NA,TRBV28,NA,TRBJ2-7,TGTGCCAGCAGTCTCCCGGGTGGCGAGCAGTACTTC,CASSLPGGEQYF
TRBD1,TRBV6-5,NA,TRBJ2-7,TGTGCCAGCAGTTACTCGCGGACAGGAACCTACGAGCAGTACTTC,CASSYSRTGTYEQYF
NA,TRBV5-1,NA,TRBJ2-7,TGCGCCAGCAGCTTGGCGGCGGGAACCTACGAGCAGTACTTC,CASSLAAGTYEQYF
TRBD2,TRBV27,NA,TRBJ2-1,TGTGCCAGCAGTCTTTCGACTAGCGGGAGGCTCTTCTCCTACAATGAGCAGTTCTTC,CASSLSTSGRLFSYNEQFF
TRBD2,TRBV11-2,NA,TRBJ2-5,TGTGCCAGCAGCTTAGTACTAGCGGGAGGGGGGGAGACCCAGTACTTC,CASSLVLAGGGETQYF
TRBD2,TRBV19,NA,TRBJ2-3,TGTGCCAGTACACTGGGACTAGCCCGAGGGGTAGATACGCAGTATTTT,CASTLGLARGVDTQYF
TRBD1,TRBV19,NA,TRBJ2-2,TGTGCCAGTAGTCTCCGGACAGGGAGTTACACCGGGGAGCTGTTTTTT,CASSLRTGSYTGELFF
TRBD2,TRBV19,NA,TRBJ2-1,TGTGCCAGTATCGGCTTGGGAGGGCCCCCCTACAATGAGCAGTTCTTC,CASIGLGGPPYNEQFF
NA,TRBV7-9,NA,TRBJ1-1,TGTGCCAGCAGCTTTACGCGGGCTTTCTTT,CASSFTRAFF
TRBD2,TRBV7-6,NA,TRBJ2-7,TGTGCCAGCAGCCCCGGGACTAGCGAGTACTACGAGCAGTACTTC,CASSPGTSEYYEQYF
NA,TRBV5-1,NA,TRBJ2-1,TGCGCCAGCAGCTTGGGACTCCCGTCGATCTACAATGAGCAGTTCTTC,CASSLGLPSIYNEQFF
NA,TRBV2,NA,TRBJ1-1,TGTGCCAGCAGTGGGTTCGGTAAGAACACTGAAGCTTTCTTT,CASSGFGKNTEAFF
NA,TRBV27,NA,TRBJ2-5,TGTGCCAGCAGTTTCTGGGACTCGGAGACCCAGTACTTC,CASSFWDSETQYF
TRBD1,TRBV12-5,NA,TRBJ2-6,TGTGCTAGTGGTTACGGACAGGGACACTCTGGGGCCAACGTCCTGACTTTC,CASGYGQGHSGANVLTF
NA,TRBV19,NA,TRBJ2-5,TGTGCCAGTAGTATGGTAGTCGGAACTACCGACCTCCAAGAGACCCAGTACTTC,CASSMVVGTTDLQETQYF
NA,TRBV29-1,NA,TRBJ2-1,TGCAGCGTTGATCCACTCCTTATGCAGCAGTTCTTC,CSVDPLLMQQFF
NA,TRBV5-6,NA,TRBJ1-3,TGTGCCAGCAGCACCCTACGAGGAGACACCATATATTTT,CASSTLRGDTIYF
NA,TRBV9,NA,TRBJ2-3,TGTGCCAGCAGCGTACGGGGCACAGATACGCAGTATTTT,CASSVRGTDTQYF
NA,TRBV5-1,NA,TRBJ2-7,TGCGCCAGCAGCGACTACTACGAGCAGTACTTC,CASSDYYEQYF
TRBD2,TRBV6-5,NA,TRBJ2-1,TGTGCCAGCAATTTAGCGGGAGCCCACTACAATGAGCAGTTCTTC,CASNLAGAHYNEQFF
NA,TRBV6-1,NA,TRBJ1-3,TGTGCCAGCAGTGAGGCCCGCCCTGGAAACACCATATATTTT,CASSEARPGNTIYF
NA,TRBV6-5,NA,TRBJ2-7,TGTGCCAGCAGTTACCGCCGATTCAGGGCTCACGAGCAGTACTTC,CASSYRRFRAHEQYF
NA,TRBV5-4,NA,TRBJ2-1,TGTGCCACCCAGGCCGGGAGCTCGACCTCCTACAATGAGCAGTTCTTC,CATQAGSSTSYNEQFF
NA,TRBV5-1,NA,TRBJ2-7,TGCGCCAGCAGCTCGACTCCGGGGTCCTACGAGCAGTACTTC,CASSSTPGSYEQYF
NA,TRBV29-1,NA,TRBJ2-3,TGCAGCGTTGTAAATGCGGGGCGCACAGATACGCAGTATTTT,CSVVNAGRTDTQYF
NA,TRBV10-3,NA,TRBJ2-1,TGTGCCATCAGTGAGCGGGACAATGAGCAGTTCTTC,CAISERDNEQFF
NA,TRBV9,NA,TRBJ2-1,TGTGCCAGCAGCGTAGATCTGAATGAGCAGTTCTTC,CASSVDLNEQFF
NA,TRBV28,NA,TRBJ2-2,TGTGCCAGCAGTTTCCAAAGGAGGCCCGGGGAGCTGTTTTTT,CASSFQRRPGELFF
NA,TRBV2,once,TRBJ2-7,TGTGCCTCAAAGACAGATTCCTACGAGCAGTACTTC,CASKTDSYEQYF
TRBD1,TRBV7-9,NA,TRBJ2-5,TGTGCCAGCAGCCCCGGGCAGGGGGCGGGAGAGACCCAGTACTTC,CASSPGQGAGETQYF
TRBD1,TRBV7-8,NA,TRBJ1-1,TGTGCCAGCAGCCTACAGGGGGAATTAGAAGCTTTCTTT,CASSLQGELEAFF
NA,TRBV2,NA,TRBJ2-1,TGTGCCAGCAGCTTCGGGAGAACGGATGAGCAGTTCTTC,CASSFGRTDEQFF
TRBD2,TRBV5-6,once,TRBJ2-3,TGTGCCAGCAGCTTTGGGTCAGCGGGAGGCCTGTTAACAGATACGCAGTATTTT,CASSFGSAGGLLTDTQYF